Below, one T cell receptor (beta chain) is given with its context. The data belong to a study of blood T cell repertoires in COVID-19. From germline, CDR1 is SGHNT and CDR2 YENEEA. V dropped 1 base and J dropped 6; count of bases not matched to a gene: 3. The CDR3 totals 16 residues. In the source study's methods: Reference gene primer amplification gave estimated nucleated cell counts. The repertoire was sequenced with immunoSEQ multiplex PCR; TCRdb's copy has only in-frame clones and lacks some. The V and J calls and the clone size are those of that table, but D and trimming were determined from the DNA. This table has 85,000 to 130,000 clones, approximately 80% appearing once.

The sample was peripheral blood. V usage is TRBV11-3 and J usage is TRBJ2-1; 13 nucleotides align to TRBD2. This clonotype was sampled from a man between 60 and 75 years old with acute or convalescent COVID-19. CDR3 loop: CASSLGGTSGINEQFF. Written as DNA, the CDR3 is TGTGCCAGCAGCTTAGGGGGGACTAGCGGGATCAATGAGCAGTTCTTC. Filled out from reference TRBV11-3 and TRBJ2-1, the complete variable domain reads EAGVVQSPRYKIIEKKQPVAFWCNPISGHNTLYWYLQNLGQGPELLIRYENEEAVDDSQLPKDRFSAERLKGVDSTLKIQPAELGDSAVYLCASSLGGTSGINEQFFGPGTRLTVL.